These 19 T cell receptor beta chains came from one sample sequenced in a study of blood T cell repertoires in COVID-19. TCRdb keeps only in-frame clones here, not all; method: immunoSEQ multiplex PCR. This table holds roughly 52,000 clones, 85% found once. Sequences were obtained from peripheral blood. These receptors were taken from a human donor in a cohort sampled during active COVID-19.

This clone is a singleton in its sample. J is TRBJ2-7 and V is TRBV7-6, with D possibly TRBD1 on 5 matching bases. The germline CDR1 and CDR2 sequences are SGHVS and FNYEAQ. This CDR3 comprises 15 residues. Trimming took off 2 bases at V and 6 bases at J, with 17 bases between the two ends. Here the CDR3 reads CASSLIDQGDGEQYF. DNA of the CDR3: TGTGCCAGCAGCTTAATCGATCAGGGCGATGGCGAGCAGTACTTC.

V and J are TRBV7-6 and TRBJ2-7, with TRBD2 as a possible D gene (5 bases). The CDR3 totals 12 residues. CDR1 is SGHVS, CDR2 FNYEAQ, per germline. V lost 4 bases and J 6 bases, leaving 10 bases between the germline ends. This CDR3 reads CASSSLGREQYF. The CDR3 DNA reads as TGTGCCAGCAGCTCACTAGGCCGCGAGCAGTACTTC.

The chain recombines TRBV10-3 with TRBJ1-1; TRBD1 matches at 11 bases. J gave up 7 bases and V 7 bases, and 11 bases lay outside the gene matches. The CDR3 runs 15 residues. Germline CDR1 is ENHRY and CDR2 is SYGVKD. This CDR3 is CAITEDRGLFGEAFF. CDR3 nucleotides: TGTGCCATCACCGAGGACAGGGGGCTTTTCGGTGAAGCTTTCTTT.

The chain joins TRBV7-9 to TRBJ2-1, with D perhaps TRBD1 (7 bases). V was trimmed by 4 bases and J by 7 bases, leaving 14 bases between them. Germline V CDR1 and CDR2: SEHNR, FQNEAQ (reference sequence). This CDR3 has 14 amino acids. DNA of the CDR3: TGTGCCAGCAGCTACAGGGGAGGTGGTAATGAGCAGTTCTTC. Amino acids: CASSYRGGGNEQFF.

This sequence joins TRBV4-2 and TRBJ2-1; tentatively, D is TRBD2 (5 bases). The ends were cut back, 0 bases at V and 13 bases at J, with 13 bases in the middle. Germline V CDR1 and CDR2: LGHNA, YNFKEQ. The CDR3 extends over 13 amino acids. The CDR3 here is CASSQDRSGRQFF. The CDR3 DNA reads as TGTGCCAGCAGCCAAGATCGCTCGGGGAGACAGTTCTTC.

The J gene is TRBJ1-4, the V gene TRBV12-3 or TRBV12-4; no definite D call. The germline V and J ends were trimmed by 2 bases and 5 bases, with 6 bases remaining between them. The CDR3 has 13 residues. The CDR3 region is CASSLSGNEKLFF. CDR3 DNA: TGTGCCAGCAGTTTATCTGGCAATGAAAAACTGTTTTTT.

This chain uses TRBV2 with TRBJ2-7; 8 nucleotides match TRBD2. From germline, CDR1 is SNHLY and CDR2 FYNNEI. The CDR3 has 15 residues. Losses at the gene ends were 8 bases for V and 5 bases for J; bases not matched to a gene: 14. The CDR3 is CASVQRELVGHEQYF. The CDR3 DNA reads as TGTGCCAGCGTCCAGCGGGAGTTAGTCGGGCACGAGCAGTACTTC. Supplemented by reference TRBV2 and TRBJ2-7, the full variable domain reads EPEVTQTPSHQVTQMGQEVILRCVPISNHLYFYWYRQILGQKVEFLVSFYNNEISEKSEIFDDQFSVERPDGSNFTLKIRSTKLEDSAMYFCASVQRELVGHEQYFGPGTRLTVT.

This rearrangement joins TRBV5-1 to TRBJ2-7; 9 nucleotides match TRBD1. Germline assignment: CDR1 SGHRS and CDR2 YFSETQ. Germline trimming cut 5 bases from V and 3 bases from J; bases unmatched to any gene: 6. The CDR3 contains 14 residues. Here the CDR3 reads CASSYDRGSYEQYF. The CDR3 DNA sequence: TGCGCCAGCAGTTATGACAGGGGGAGCTACGAGCAGTACTTC. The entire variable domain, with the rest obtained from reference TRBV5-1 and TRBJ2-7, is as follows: KAGVTQTPRYLIKTRGQQVTLSCSPISGHRSVSWYQQTPGQGLQFLFEYFSETQRNKGNFPGRFSGRQFSNSRSEMNVSTLELGDSALYLCASSYDRGSYEQYFGPGTRLTVT.

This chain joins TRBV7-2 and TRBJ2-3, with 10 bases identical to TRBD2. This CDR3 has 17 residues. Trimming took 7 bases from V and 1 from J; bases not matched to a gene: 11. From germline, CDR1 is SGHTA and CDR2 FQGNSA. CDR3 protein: CASTFSSGSGGTDTQYF. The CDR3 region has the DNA TGTGCCAGCACATTTTCTAGCGGGAGTGGTGGCACAGATACGCAGTATTTT.

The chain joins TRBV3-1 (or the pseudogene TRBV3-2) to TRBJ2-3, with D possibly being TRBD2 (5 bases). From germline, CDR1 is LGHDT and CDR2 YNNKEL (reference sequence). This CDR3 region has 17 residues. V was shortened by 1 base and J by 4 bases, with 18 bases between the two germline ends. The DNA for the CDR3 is TGTGCCAGCAGCCAAGCTGGCGGGTATTCATATGCAGATACGCAGTATTTT. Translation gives CASSQAGGYSYADTQYF.

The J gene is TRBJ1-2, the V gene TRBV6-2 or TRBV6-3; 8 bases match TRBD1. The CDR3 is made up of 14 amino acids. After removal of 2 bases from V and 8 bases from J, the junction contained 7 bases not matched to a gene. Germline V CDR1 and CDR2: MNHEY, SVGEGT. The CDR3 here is CASSYPTGGKGYTF. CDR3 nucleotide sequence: TGTGCCAGCAGTTACCCTACAGGGGGGAAAGGCTACACCTTC.

CDR3: CASSQGQGGREQYF. The CDR3 DNA reads as TGCGCCAGCAGCCAGGGACAGGGAGGGCGCGAGCAGTACTTC. The rearrangement uses TRBV5-1 and TRBJ2-7, with 9 bases identical to TRBD1. The CDR3 is 14 residues long. The V segment lost 4 bases and the J segment 6 bases; nucleotides outside the gene matches: 8. The V gene's germline CDR1 is SGHRS and CDR2 YFSETQ.

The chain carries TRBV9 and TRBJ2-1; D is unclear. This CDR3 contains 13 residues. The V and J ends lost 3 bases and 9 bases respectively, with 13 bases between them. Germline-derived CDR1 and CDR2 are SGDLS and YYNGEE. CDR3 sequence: CASSAGLDSEQFF. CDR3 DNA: TGTGCCAGCAGCGCTGGTCTAGATTCTGAGCAGTTCTTC.

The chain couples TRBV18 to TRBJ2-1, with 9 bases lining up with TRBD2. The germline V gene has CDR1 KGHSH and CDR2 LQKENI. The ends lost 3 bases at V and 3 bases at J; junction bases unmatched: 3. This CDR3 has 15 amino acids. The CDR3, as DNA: TGTGCCAGCTCACCGGCTAGCGGGATCTACAATGAGCAGTTCTTC. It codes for CASSPASGIYNEQFF.

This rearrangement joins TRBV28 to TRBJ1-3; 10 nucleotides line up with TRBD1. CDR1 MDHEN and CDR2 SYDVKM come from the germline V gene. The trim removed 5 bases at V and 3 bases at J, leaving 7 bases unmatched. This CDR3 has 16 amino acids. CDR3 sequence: CASSHGQGGSGNTIYF. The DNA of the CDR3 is TGTGCCAGCAGTCATGGACAGGGGGGAAGTGGAAACACCATATATTTT.

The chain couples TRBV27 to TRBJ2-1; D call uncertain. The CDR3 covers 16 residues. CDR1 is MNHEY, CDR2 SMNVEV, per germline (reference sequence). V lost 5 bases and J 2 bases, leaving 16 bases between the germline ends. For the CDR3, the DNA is TGTGCCAGCAGTGGCCTGGTCGGGTGGACCTACAATGAGCAGTTCTTC. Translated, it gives CASSGLVGWTYNEQFF.

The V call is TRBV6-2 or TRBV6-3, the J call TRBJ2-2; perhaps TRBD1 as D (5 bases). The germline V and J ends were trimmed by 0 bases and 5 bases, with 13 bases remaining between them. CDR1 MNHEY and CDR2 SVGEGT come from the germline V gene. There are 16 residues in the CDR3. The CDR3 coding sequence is TGTGCCAGCAGTTACTCGCAAGACAGCGCTACCGGGGAGCTGTTTTTT. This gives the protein CASSYSQDSATGELFF.

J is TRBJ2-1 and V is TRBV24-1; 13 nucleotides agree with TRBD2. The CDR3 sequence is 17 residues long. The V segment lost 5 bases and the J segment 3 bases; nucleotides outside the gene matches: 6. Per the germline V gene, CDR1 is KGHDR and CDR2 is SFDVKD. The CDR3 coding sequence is TGTGCCACCAGTGGTTGGACTAGCGGGAGCTTCTACAATGAGCAGTTCTTC. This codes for CATSGWTSGSFYNEQFF.

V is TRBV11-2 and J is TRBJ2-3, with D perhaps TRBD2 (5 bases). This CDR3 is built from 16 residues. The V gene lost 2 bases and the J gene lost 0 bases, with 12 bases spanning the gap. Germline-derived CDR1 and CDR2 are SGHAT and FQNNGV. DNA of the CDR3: TGTGCCAGCAGCTTACGAGCGGTAACTAGCACAGATACGCAGTATTTT. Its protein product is CASSLRAVTSTDTQYF.